This T cell receptor (beta chain) was sequenced in a study of shared T cell receptors in the human thymus. Data came from immunoSEQ multiplex PCR; TCRdb stores just in-frame clones and leaves some out. The table lists 550,000 to 800,000 clones, 80% to 90% of them singletons. Trimming took off 3 bases at V and 0 bases at J, with 15 bases between the two ends. Germline loops: CDR1 SGHTS, CDR2 YDEGEE. The CDR3 has 16 amino acids. This clone occurred once. The same data also contributed to another study, on human thymus T cells. That report adds: All donors were healthy Finnish infants who were undergoing corrective surgery to treat congenital heart defects. During corrective heart surgery, resections were taken, and the thymus tissue came from them. Related research described thymic repertoires that were highly overlapping among unrelated individuals.

The V gene is TRBV5-8, the J gene TRBJ1-2; D is uncertain. The sequence derives from a girl under three years old with a congenital heart defect. Sequencing was done on a sample of thymocytes. The CDR3 region is CASSSIEFEANYGYTF. In nucleotides, the CDR3 is TGTGCCAGCAGCTCCATAGAATTTGAGGCTAACTATGGCTACACCTTC.